This T cell receptor (beta chain) appears in the sequencing data of a study of blood T cell repertoires in COVID-19. Study summary: T cells, B-cell-depleted T cells, or PBMCs provided the cDNA or gDNA that served as material.

This clone was found once. Looked up from germline, CDR1 is LNHDA and CDR2 is SQIVND (reference sequence). The CDR3 covers 13 residues. The V gene lost 6 bases and the J gene lost 2 bases, with 10 bases spanning the gap. The assay was immunoSEQ multiplex PCR, and TCRdb's table has in-frame clones only and misses some. The sample records about 140,000 clones, 79% being singletons. The sequence was obtained from a man between 60 and 75 years old with acute or convalescent COVID-19. The chain links TRBV19 to TRBJ1-2; D gene uncertain. Sequenced sample: peripheral blood. This CDR3 is CASSPDKNYGYTF. The CDR3 DNA sequence: TGTGCCAGTAGCCCCGACAAGAACTATGGCTACACCTTC.